Listed here are 30 T cell receptor beta chains from one sample, sequenced in a study of OX40 agonist ivuxolimab in advanced cancers. The library was made by the immunoSEQ multiplex PCR assay. TCRdb limited this immuneACCESS table to in-frame rearrangements with V and J called. A share of clones is missing; checked studies link under half to unresolved V genes, and the rest is unexplained. In this sample the table shows roughly 72,000 clones, around 94% of which occur a single time. The top ten hold 15% to 18% of the sample. This specimen consisted of CD4+ or CD8+ T cells sorted from blood, obtained in a trial of the OX40 agonist ivuxolimab. Receptors were obtained from an adult with an advanced solid tumor such as melanoma, head and neck, liver or kidney cancer.

This chain joins TRBV30 and TRBJ2-1; the D gene is possibly TRBD1 (6 bases). V was shortened by 1 base and J by 0 bases, with 10 bases between the two germline ends. CDR3 length: 15 amino acids. Germline values: CDR1 GTSNPN, CDR2 SVGIG (reference sequence). CDR3 coding DNA: TGTGCCTGGAGTGGACAGGAGAGCTCCTACAATGAGCAGTTCTTC. Amino acids: CAWSGQESSYNEQFF.

This chain connects TRBV5-6 to TRBJ2-7, with D possibly being TRBD1 (8 bases). Germline CDR1 reads SGHDT; CDR2 reads YYEEEE. V dropped 0 bases and J dropped 2 bases, with 15 bases sitting between them. This CDR3 is built from 16 residues. CDR3 residues: CASSLEAGQVTYEQYF. For the CDR3, the DNA is TGTGCCAGCAGCTTGGAAGCGGGACAGGTTACCTACGAGCAGTACTTC.

The J gene is TRBJ2-7, the V gene TRBV2; possibly TRBD1 or TRBD2 for D (5 bases each). Trimming stripped 1 base from V and 2 bases from J, with 9 bases between. This CDR3 region has 14 residues. CDR1 is SNHLY, CDR2 FYNNEI, per germline. The CDR3 region is CASSEGQGAYEQYF. Here the CDR3 DNA reads TGTGCCAGCAGTGAAGGGCAGGGAGCCTACGAGCAGTACTTC.

The V call is TRBV4-3, the J call TRBJ2-3, with 7 nucleotides matching TRBD1. The germline V gene encodes CDR1 LGHNA and CDR2 YSLEER. This CDR3 has 17 residues. The ends lost 2 bases at V and 2 bases at J; junction bases unmatched: 10. Written as DNA, the CDR3 is TGCGCCAGCAGCCAATTTATGACAGGGCGAATCACAGATACGCAGTATTTT. The encoded protein is CASSQFMTGRITDTQYF.

This sequence joins TRBV5-8 and TRBJ1-1, with D unclear. Trimming took 2 bases from V and 2 from J, leaving 7 bases between them. Per the germline V gene, CDR1 is SGHTS and CDR2 is YDEGEE. The CDR3 spans 13 residues. This CDR3 reads CASSFIPNTEAFF. CDR3 sequence (DNA): TGTGCCAGCAGCTTTATTCCTAACACTGAAGCTTTCTTT.

The rearrangement joins TRBV4-1 to TRBJ2-1; 14 bases agree with TRBD2. Germline V gene data show CDR1 as MGHRA and CDR2 as YSYEKL. The CDR3 length is 15 residues. The ends lost 4 bases at V and 8 bases at J; junction bases unmatched: 4. CDR3 sequence (DNA): TGCGCCAGCAGCCTTGGGACTAGCGGGAGCTATGAGCAGTTCTTC. It specifies CASSLGTSGSYEQFF.

The chain is built from TRBV10-3 and TRBJ2-7; no clear D gene. This CDR3 has 13 amino acids. Germline values: CDR1 ENHRY, CDR2 SYGVKD. Trimming removed 2 bases at V and 2 bases at J, with 7 bases between. CDR3 in amino acids: CAISEGQPYEQYF. CDR3 sequence (DNA): TGTGCCATCAGTGAGGGGCAGCCCTACGAGCAGTACTTC.

The V call is TRBV12-5, the J call TRBJ1-3, with D possibly being TRBD1 (5 bases). The germline V and J ends were trimmed by 5 bases and 4 bases, with 12 bases remaining between them. Looked up from germline, CDR1 is LGHNT and CDR2 is FRNRAP. There are 14 residues in the CDR3. CDR3 in amino acids: CASGGDRSGNTIYF. CDR3 DNA sequence: TGTGCTAGTGGTGGAGACAGATCCGGAAACACCATATATTTT.

This rearrangement joins TRBV7-8 to TRBJ2-7; 8 bases match TRBD2. J lost 2 bases, V lost 6 bases, and 9 bases had no gene match. Germline values: CDR1 SGHVS, CDR2 FQNEAQ. The CDR3 spans 15 residues. CDR3 sequence reads: CASSPKTSATYEQYF. The CDR3 coding sequence is TGTGCCAGCAGTCCTAAGACTAGCGCTACCTACGAGCAGTACTTC.

V and J are TRBV2 and TRBJ2-3, with 12 bases that match TRBD2. CDR3 length: 16 residues. The V segment lost 4 bases and the J segment 2 bases; nucleotides outside the gene matches: 4. Germline lookup yields CDR1 SNHLY and CDR2 FYNNEI. The CDR3 sequence: CASSGPSGRDTDTQYF. In DNA, the CDR3 is TGTGCCAGCAGTGGCCCTAGCGGGAGGGACACAGATACGCAGTATTTT.

The chain couples TRBV4-1 to TRBJ2-7; D gene unclear. The germline V gene encodes CDR1 MGHRA and CDR2 YSYEKL. The CDR3 is 14 residues long. Trimming shortened V by 4 bases and J by 3 bases, and 13 bases separated the two germline ends. The CDR3 DNA reads as TGCGCCAGCAGCCCGACCTGGAATGGCTACGAGCAGTACTTC. It yields the protein CASSPTWNGYEQYF.

This chain connects TRBV6-6 to TRBJ2-5, with 8 bases that match TRBD1. TRBJ2-7 matches the DNA end more closely, so the J call is doubtful. Germline V gene lookup returns CDR1 MNHNY and CDR2 SVGAGI (reference sequence). The CDR3 has 16 residues. CDR3 sequence (DNA): TGTGCCAGCAGTTACGATTTCCCAGGGGGCGGTTACGAGCAGTACTTC. Residues: CASSYDFPGGGYEQYF.

This chain joins TRBV13 and TRBJ2-7; 7 bases are shared with TRBD1. J gave up 3 bases and V 4 bases, and 9 bases lay outside the gene matches. The CDR3 consists of 15 residues. The germline V gene encodes CDR1 PRHDT and CDR2 FYEKMQ (reference sequence). CDR3 DNA sequence: TGTGCCAGCAGCTGCCGGGACAGCGTATTCTACGAGCAGTACTTC. It yields the protein CASSCRDSVFYEQYF.

The chain links TRBV7-6 to TRBJ1-1, with a possible D match to TRBD1 (6 bases). In germline, CDR1 is SGHVS, CDR2 FNYEAQ. Trimming shortened V by 4 bases and J by 0 bases, and 18 bases separated the two germline ends. The CDR3 extends over 17 amino acids. DNA of the CDR3: TGTGCCAGCAGCTATATAAACAGGGAGGCGGTGAACACTGAAGCTTTCTTT. This codes for CASSYINREAVNTEAFF.

CDR3 region: CATRTSRETQYF. The CDR3 DNA sequence: TGTGCCACCAGGACGTCTCGGGAGACCCAGTACTTC. The genes are TRBV15 and TRBJ2-5; D ambiguous. Germline CDR1 and CDR2: LNHNV and YYDKDF (reference sequence). Trimming took off 6 bases at V and 5 bases at J, with 10 bases between the two ends. The CDR3 is 12 amino acids.

This chain links TRBV7-8 with TRBJ2-1, with 8 bases aligning to TRBD2. CDR1 and CDR2 (germline): SGHVS, FQNEAQ. The V and J ends lost 3 bases and 7 bases, in that order; junction bases with no gene match: 17. The CDR3 covers 18 residues. CDR3 DNA: TGTGCCAGCAGCTTGAGATTTGCTTGGGCGGGGGGTATTAATGAGCAGTTCTTC. It is translated as CASSLRFAWAGGINEQFF.

The J gene is TRBJ1-3, the V gene TRBV5-6; 8 nucleotides align to TRBD1. The CDR3 covers 15 residues. Germline CDR1 and CDR2: SGHDT and YYEEEE. The junction had 1 base not matched to a gene; V was cut back by 0 bases and J by 2 bases. Here the CDR3 DNA reads TGTGCCAGCAGCTTGGGACAGGGGACTGGAAACACCATATATTTT. Its protein is CASSLGQGTGNTIYF.

J is TRBJ1-4 and V is TRBV28, with unresolved D. V lost 2 bases and J 3 bases, leaving 16 bases between the germline ends. CDR1 is MDHEN and CDR2 is SYDVKM in the germline V gene. The CDR3 totals 17 residues. This CDR3 is CASSLRVAGRANEKLFF. In nucleotides, the CDR3 is TGTGCCAGCAGTTTAAGGGTCGCGGGGAGGGCTAATGAAAAACTGTTTTTT.

The rearrangement joins TRBV7-9 to TRBJ1-4; D ambiguous. V was trimmed by 5 bases and J by 2 bases, leaving 12 bases between them. Germline CDR1 SEHNR, CDR2 FQNEAQ (reference sequence). This CDR3 has 15 residues. The CDR3 region has the DNA TGTGCCAGCAGCGCGAGTCTGGGGACTAATGAAAAACTGTTTTTT. Translation: CASSASLGTNEKLFF.

The chain links TRBV9 to TRBJ2-7, with D possibly matching TRBD2 (5 bases). There are 15 residues in the CDR3. Germline assignment: CDR1 SGDLS and CDR2 YYNGEE. Trimming removed 0 bases at V and 2 bases at J, with 12 bases between. Written as DNA, the CDR3 is TGTGCCAGCAGCGTAGAGAAAGGACTCCCCTACGAGCAGTACTTC. This gives the protein CASSVEKGLPYEQYF.

The rearrangement links TRBV7-9 to TRBJ1-5; D unclear. This CDR3 has 15 amino acids. Deletions cut 3 bases from V and 0 bases from J, with 9 bases between. Germline V gene data show CDR1 as SEHNR and CDR2 as FQNEAQ (reference sequence). In nucleotides, the CDR3 is TGTGCCAGCAGCTTTGAAGGTAATAGCAATCAGCCCCAGCATTTT. Residues: CASSFEGNSNQPQHF.

The chain combines TRBV27 with TRBJ1-2; 8 positions agree with TRBD1. The CDR3 sequence is 15 residues long. J was trimmed by 7 bases and V by 3 bases; bases with no gene match: 10. Germline V gene sequence: CDR1 MNHEY, CDR2 SMNVEV (reference sequence). The CDR3 DNA reads TGTGCCAGCAGTTTTAGGAGGCAGGGGGCGGGTGGCTACACCTTC. This sequence encodes CASSFRRQGAGGYTF.

The gene calls are TRBV5-4 and TRBJ2-7, with 7 bases aligning to TRBD2. J lost 2 bases, V lost 1 base, and 6 bases had no gene match. The CDR3 length is 15 residues. Germline CDR1 and CDR2: SGHNT and YYREEE (reference sequence). The CDR3 loop is CASSLPGRGTYEQYF. The CDR3 DNA reads TGTGCCAGCAGCTTGCCGGGGAGGGGCACCTACGAGCAGTACTTC.

This chain joins TRBV5-8 and TRBJ1-1; D is uncertain. V lost 8 bases to trimming and J lost 11 bases, with 16 bases between them. CDR3 length: 11 residues. Germline V gene lookup returns CDR1 SGHTS and CDR2 YDEGEE. The CDR3 here is CASRPGVGAFF. The CDR3 coding sequence is TGTGCCAGTCGACCCGGGGTAGGGGCTTTCTTT. Together with reference TRBV5-8 and TRBJ1-1, the CDR3 gives the full variable domain: EAGVTQSPTHLIKTRGQQATLRCSPISGHTSVYWYQQALGLGLQFLLWYDEGEERNRGNFPPRFSGRQFPNYSSELNVNALELEDSALYLCASRPGVGAFFGQGTRLTVV.

This clone was recorded only once. This rearrangement joins TRBV7-9 to TRBJ2-7; 12 bases align to TRBD2. This CDR3 is built from 15 residues. Trimming cost V 4 bases and J 4 bases; bases outside gene matches: 5. The germline gives CDR1 SEHNR, CDR2 FQNEAQ (reference sequence). The CDR3 bases are TGTGCCAGCAGCTCGCGGACTAGCGGGAAGTACGAGCAGTACTTC. Translating it yields CASSSRTSGKYEQYF.

CDR3 in amino acids: CASSHLGTQYF. As DNA, the CDR3 is TGTGCCAGCAGCCACCTCGGTACGCAGTATTTT. This chain uses TRBV9 with TRBJ2-3; D is uncertain. This CDR3 is built from 11 residues. Germline values: CDR1 SGDLS, CDR2 YYNGEE. V was pared by 4 bases and J by 8 bases, with 8 bases between.

This clone was seen a single time. The CDR3 DNA follows: TGTGCCAGCAGTCCACTAGCGGGAACAGATACGCAGTATTTT. It specifies CASSPLAGTDTQYF. This rearrangement joins TRBV28 to TRBJ2-3; 10 bases align to TRBD2. The CDR3 runs to 14 residues. Trimming took 5 bases from V and 3 from J; bases not matched to a gene: 2. The V gene's germline CDR1 is MDHEN and CDR2 SYDVKM.

This chain links TRBV7-3 with TRBJ1-1; TRBD1 aligns across 7 bases. This CDR3 is built from 15 residues. With V trimmed by 4 bases and J by 1 base, 6 bases remained unmatched. Germline lookup yields CDR1 SGHTA and CDR2 FQGTGA. The CDR3 loop reads CASSSSGGRNTEAFF. CDR3 bases: TGTGCCAGCAGCTCGTCAGGGGGTCGGAACACTGAAGCTTTCTTT.

The gene calls are TRBV7-9 and TRBJ2-5; no clear D gene. V was shortened by 6 bases and J by 0 bases, with 2 bases between the two germline ends. The CDR3 consists of 11 residues. Germline V gives CDR1 SEHNR, CDR2 FQNEAQ (reference sequence). CDR3 protein: CASRDQETQYF. CDR3 coding DNA: TGTGCCAGCAGAGACCAAGAGACCCAGTACTTC.

The V gene is TRBV2, the J gene TRBJ2-7; D assignment may be TRBD1 or TRBD2 (5 bases each). Germline CDR1 reads SNHLY; CDR2 reads FYNNEI. This CDR3 contains 15 residues. The ends were cut back, 10 bases at V and 0 bases at J, with 19 bases in the middle. The CDR3 region has the DNA TGTGCCACCACGCGAGGGACGGGCAGCTCCTACGAGCAGTACTTC. This codes for CATTRGTGSSYEQYF. Based on the CDR3 plus reference TRBV2 and TRBJ2-7, the full variable domain is EPEVTQTPSHQVTQMGQEVILRCVPISNHLYFYWYRQILGQKVEFLVSFYNNEISEKSEIFDDQFSVERPDGSNFTLKIRSTKLEDSAMYFCATTRGTGSSYEQYFGPGTRLTVT.